These 23 T cell receptor beta chains were sequenced from one sample in a study of T cells in Graves' hyperthyroidism and ophthalmopathy (dated by TCRdb to the late 2010s). Preparation of the library involved multiplex PCR. Sequencing took place on an Illumina HiSeq 2000. The TCR beta CDR3 regions were amplified from the RNA transcripts. The TCR CDR3 was subjected to a first round of RT-PCR using the HTBI primer set and the Qiagen OneStep RT-PCR kit. TCRdb applied fastp at Q25 and MiXCR to the public reads, then kept only in-frame beta chains. All rows with the same CDR3 protein become a single entry with the most common DNA and genes. The sample table lists 500,000 to 600,000 distinct CDR3 sequences, over 15% of them with a count of one. Jointly, the top ten make up roughly 18% of the sample. Sequenced material: blood. Receptors were obtained from a woman aged 18-35 years with Graves' hyperthyroidism.

V and J are TRBV6-1 and TRBJ1-5, with a possible D match to TRBD1 (5 bases). V gave up 6 bases and J gave up 6 bases, with 15 bases separating them. Germline loops: CDR1 MNHNS, CDR2 SASEGT. The CDR3 is 14 residues long. The CDR3 DNA reads as TGTGCCAGCAGGGTGGCAGGGAGGAGTCAGCCCCAGCATTTT. It codes for CASRVAGRSQPQHF.

This clonotype was counted many times. The rearrangement uses TRBV20-1 and TRBJ2-7, with 11 positions matching TRBD2. This CDR3 is 15 amino acids long. Germline loops: CDR1 DFQATT, CDR2 SNEGSKA (reference sequence). Trimming removed 3 bases from V and 2 bases from J; junction bases left unmatched: 6. This chain's CDR3 is CSARRGGLAAYEQYF. CDR3 DNA: TGCAGTGCTAGGAGGGGGGGACTAGCGGCCTACGAGCAGTACTTC.

The chain uses TRBV20-1 and TRBJ2-7; 14 positions agree with TRBD2. The CDR3 covers 15 residues. Germline values: CDR1 DFQATT, CDR2 SNEGSKA (reference sequence). V dropped 6 bases and J dropped 0; count of bases not matched to a gene: 4. Written as DNA, the CDR3 is TGCAGTGCAGACGGGACTAGCGGGAGCTCCTACGAGCAGTACTTC. Translation gives CSADGTSGSSYEQYF.

This clonotype was counted only a few times. The chain couples TRBV2 to TRBJ1-5, with 10 bases that match TRBD1. After removal of 6 bases from V and 1 base from J, the junction contained 6 bases not matched to a gene. Germline V CDR1 and CDR2: SNHLY, FYNNEI. CDR3 length equals 16 residues. CDR3 residues: CASRRDRGLSNQPQHF. The CDR3 bases are TGTGCCAGCAGAAGGGACAGGGGCCTCAGCAATCAGCCCCAGCATTTT. The variable domain in full, completed from reference TRBV2 and TRBJ1-5, reads EPEVTQTPSHQVTQMGQEVILRCVPISNHLYFYWYRQILGQKVEFLVSFYNNEISEKSEIFDDQFSVERPDGSNFTLKIRSTKLEDSAMYFCASRRDRGLSNQPQHFGDGTRLSIL.

This clonotype came up many times. V is TRBV28 and J is TRBJ1-2; a weak D match, TRBD1 (5 bases). Looked up from germline, CDR1 is MDHEN and CDR2 is SYDVKM. V was shortened by 1 base and J by 6 bases, with 15 bases between the two germline ends. The CDR3 is 15 amino acids. In nucleotides, the CDR3 is TGTGCCAGCAGTTTATACGGCCCAGGGCTAGATGGCTACACCTTC. Amino acids: CASSLYGPGLDGYTF.

This clonotype appeared a few times. The rearrangement joins TRBV20-1 to TRBJ2-7, with 12 bases that match TRBD2. This CDR3 has 12 residues. Germline CDR1 is DFQATT and CDR2 is SNEGSKA (reference sequence). CDR3 bases: TGCACCGGGACTAGCGGGTCCTACGAGCAGTACTTC. This gives the protein CTGTSGSYEQYF.

This clonotype was counted only a few times. DNA of the CDR3: TGTGCCAGCAGCCCGGACAGGTTTAGCAATCAGCCCCAGCATTTT. It encodes CASSPDRFSNQPQHF. The chain uses TRBV7-2 and TRBJ1-5, with 7 bases aligning to TRBD1. Germline loops: CDR1 SGHTA, CDR2 FQGNSA. The CDR3 totals 15 residues. Trimming took 5 bases from V and 0 from J; bases not matched to a gene: 4.

This clonotype came up many times. J is TRBJ1-1 and V is TRBV12-3 or TRBV12-4; 8 bases match TRBD1. The V gene end was trimmed by 7 bases and the J gene end by 6 bases; junction bases not matched to a gene: 22. CDR3 length: 18 amino acids. The CDR3 region is CASTYPSDPDRGEAEAFF. The CDR3 region has the DNA TGTGCCAGCACCTATCCGTCGGACCCTGACAGGGGTGAGGCTGAAGCTTTCTTT.

This clonotype has more than one count but fewer than ten. The CDR3 spells CATSGWRDRGSYNEQFF. The CDR3 nucleotides are TGTGCCACCAGTGGTTGGAGGGATCGGGGCTCCTACAATGAGCAGTTCTTC. This chain links TRBV24-1 with TRBJ2-1; possibly TRBD2 for D (6 bases). Germline V gene data show CDR1 as KGHDR and CDR2 as SFDVKD. The CDR3 is made up of 17 amino acids. Trimming shortened V by 5 bases and J by 0 bases, and 16 bases separated the two germline ends.

Many counts were recorded for this clonotype. The chain recombines TRBV5-1 with TRBJ2-1, with 9 bases fitting TRBD2. The trim removed 4 bases at V and 6 bases at J, leaving 14 bases unmatched. Germline lookup yields CDR1 SGHRS and CDR2 YFSETQ. The CDR3 spans 17 residues. Here the CDR3 DNA reads TGCGCCAGCAGCACCAAACCTCAGAGCGGGGGGATCAATGAGCAGTTCTTC. It translates to CASSTKPQSGGINEQFF.

At least ten counts were recorded for this clonotype. The chain links TRBV6-1 to TRBJ2-7; 7 nucleotides match TRBD2. CDR1 is MNHNS and CDR2 is SASEGT in the germline V gene. The CDR3 has 15 amino acids. V dropped 8 bases and J dropped 2; count of bases not matched to a gene: 12. The CDR3 DNA follows: TGTGCCAGCGTTATCCAGGAAAGCGGGGCCTACGAGCAGTACTTC. Translation: CASVIQESGAYEQYF.

This clonotype appeared many times. The rearrangement uses TRBV28 and TRBJ2-5, with D perhaps matching TRBD2 (6 bases). Looked up from germline, CDR1 is MDHEN and CDR2 is SYDVKM. The CDR3 is made up of 16 amino acids. The V end was cut by 6 bases, the J end by 1 base, with 18 bases between. In DNA form, the CDR3 reads TGTGCCAGCAGCCCCTGGGGGGAGAAGGGCCAAGAGACCCAGTACTTC. Translation gives CASSPWGEKGQETQYF.

This clonotype was counted many times. The CDR3: CASSYGQGFYNEQFF. The CDR3 DNA reads as TGTGCCAGCAGTTACGGACAGGGGTTCTACAATGAGCAGTTCTTC. This sequence joins TRBV6-5 and TRBJ2-1, with 9 bases that match TRBD1. V trimming: 2 bases; J trimming: 3 bases; junction bases outside the gene matches: 2. The CDR3 extends over 15 amino acids. The germline V gene encodes CDR1 MNHEY and CDR2 SVGAGI.

The chain couples TRBV10-3 to TRBJ1-2; 7 bases agree with TRBD1. The trim removed 6 bases at V and 5 bases at J, leaving 9 bases unmatched. This CDR3 is 14 amino acids long. The germline V gene has CDR1 ENHRY and CDR2 SYGVKD. The CDR3 DNA follows: TGTGCCATCAGGGCCGGGACAGAGGTTTATGGCTACACCTTC. Its protein is CAIRAGTEVYGYTF.

This clonotype was detected many times. The chain has TRBV20-1 and TRBJ2-1; a weak D match, TRBD2 (6 bases). The CDR3 runs to 14 residues. The V and J ends lost 1 base and 8 bases respectively, with 15 bases between them. In germline, CDR1 is DFQATT, CDR2 SNEGSKA (reference sequence). In DNA, the CDR3 is TGCAGTGCTAGAGTGGGCGGGAACGATTATGAGCAGTTCTTC. Translated: CSARVGGNDYEQFF.

The chain couples TRBV9 to TRBJ2-7; D gene unclear. Deletions cut 3 bases from V and 3 bases from J, with 13 bases between. Germline CDR1 is SGDLS and CDR2 is YYNGEE. CDR3 length: 14 amino acids. The CDR3 sequence is CASSADAWGYEQYF. CDR3 DNA: TGTGCCAGCAGCGCAGACGCCTGGGGCTACGAGCAGTACTTC.

This clonotype has only a few counts. This chain connects TRBV24-1 to TRBJ2-3; D tentatively reads TRBD1 or TRBD2 (5 bases each). Germline-derived CDR1 and CDR2 are KGHDR and SFDVKD. V was cut by 4 bases and J by 10 bases, with 17 bases left in between. The CDR3 sequence is 14 residues long. CDR3 sequence reads: CATSDPGPSGPQYF. Here the CDR3 DNA reads TGTGCCACCAGTGACCCGGGACCTTCTGGGCCGCAGTATTTT.

In this sample, this clonotype turned up many times. The V gene is TRBV20-1, the J gene TRBJ2-7, with D hard to call. V was shortened by 2 bases and J by 3 bases, with 14 bases between the two germline ends. In germline, CDR1 is DFQATT, CDR2 SNEGSKA (reference sequence). This CDR3 comprises 14 residues. The CDR3 bases are TGCAGTGCTAGATCCAGGCAGGCAGTCTACGAGCAGTACTTC. Residues: CSARSRQAVYEQYF.

This clonotype appeared many times. The CDR3 DNA is TGTGCCAGCAGTGAATCGCAGCGGAGTAGGGACGAGCAGTACTTC. The encoded protein is CASSESQRSRDEQYF. The V gene is TRBV6-1, the J gene TRBJ2-7, with a tentative D call TRBD2 (5 bases). This CDR3 contains 15 residues. CDR1 is MNHNS and CDR2 is SASEGT in the germline V gene. Trimming pared 2 bases from V and 5 bases from J, leaving 16 bases between.

This clonotype appeared many times. This rearrangement joins TRBV2 to TRBJ1-2, with 7 bases fitting TRBD1. The V gene's germline CDR1 is SNHLY and CDR2 FYNNEI. The length of the CDR3 is 14 residues. V shed 6 bases and J 4 bases; nucleotides not matched to a gene: 8. The CDR3 sequence is CASSRGQELYGYTF. CDR3 DNA: TGTGCCAGCAGCCGAGGACAGGAGCTCTATGGCTACACCTTC.

The chain couples TRBV28 to TRBJ1-3, with TRBD1 as a possible D gene (5 bases). Germline V CDR1 and CDR2: MDHEN, SYDVKM. V was shortened by 4 bases and J by 0 bases, with 13 bases between the two germline ends. This CDR3 is 16 amino acids long. CDR3 coding DNA: TGTGCCAGCAGTTCCCGGGGACTACTCTCTGGAAACACCATATATTTT. Its translation: CASSSRGLLSGNTIYF.

V is TRBV19 and J is TRBJ2-5; a possible D gene is TRBD2 (5 bases). V lost 6 bases, J lost 5 bases, and 16 bases lay in between. The germline CDR1 and CDR2 sequences are LNHDA and SQIVND (reference sequence). This CDR3 has 14 residues. The CDR3 loop is CASSYHGELETQYF. Here the CDR3 DNA reads TGTGCCAGTAGCTATCACGGGGAATTGGAGACCCAGTACTTC.

This clonotype was counted at least ten times. V is TRBV11-3 and J is TRBJ2-2; TRBD2 matches 8 bases. Trimming cost V 3 bases and J 3 bases; bases outside gene matches: 3. The CDR3 spans 15 residues. Per germline, CDR1 SGHNT and CDR2 YENEEA. CDR3 coding DNA: TGTGCCAGCAGCTTCGGGGGGGCCGACACCGGGGAGCTGTTTTTT. Its protein product is CASSFGGADTGELFF.